Listed here are 18 T cell receptor beta chains from one sample, sequenced in a study of neurological immune-mediated disorders. TCRdb itself ran the 5' RACE reads through MiXCR, one entry per CDR3 protein. This table has some 70,000 distinct CDR3 sequences, 4.5% to 5.5% appearing once. The sequencing sample was made of PBMCs. These receptors came from a man aged 30 to 45 with multiple sclerosis.

This clonotype showed up many times. The rearrangement joins TRBV4-1 to TRBJ2-6; D gene unclear. Per germline, CDR1 MGHRA and CDR2 YSYEKL. The V gene lost 2 bases and the J gene lost 0 bases, with 8 bases spanning the gap. The CDR3 is 16 amino acids. For the CDR3, the DNA is TGCGCCAGCAGCCAATACCCCTTCTCTGGGGCCAACGTCCTGACTTTC. Amino acids: CASSQYPFSGANVLTF.

V gene TRBV9 combines with J gene TRBJ2-2; 8 positions agree with TRBD2. The CDR3 consists of 16 residues. V lost 0 bases, J lost 6 bases, and 7 bases stayed unmatched. Looked up from germline, CDR1 is SGDLS and CDR2 is YYNGEE. The CDR3 reads CASSVAQAGEAGELFF. CDR3 DNA: TGTGCCAGCAGCGTAGCCCAAGCGGGGGAGGCCGGGGAGCTGTTTTTT.

This clonotype appeared many times. This chain connects TRBV20-1 to TRBJ2-3, with 7 bases lining up with TRBD1. CDR1 is DFQATT and CDR2 is SNEGSKA in the germline V gene (reference sequence). CDR3 size: 14 residues. With 3 bases clipped from V and 1 base from J, the junction kept 4 bases outside the gene matches. CDR3 sequence: CSARRGPGTDTQYF. CDR3 coding DNA: TGCAGTGCTAGGAGGGGGCCGGGCACAGATACGCAGTATTTT.

The chain links TRBV20-1 to TRBJ1-4, with TRBD1 matching 10 bases. The CDR3 consists of 13 residues. Trimming at V came to 5 bases and at J to 3 bases, leaving 0 bases not matched to a gene. The V gene's germline CDR1 is DFQATT and CDR2 SNEGSKA (reference sequence). The DNA of the CDR3 is TGCAGTGCTGGGACAGGGGCTAATGAAAAACTGTTTTTT. Translation: CSAGTGANEKLFF.

This clonotype was observed many times. The CDR3 bases are TGCAGCGCTGGACAGGGATTATCTGGGGCCAACGTCCTGACTTTC. Translation gives CSAGQGLSGANVLTF. This sequence joins TRBV29-1 and TRBJ2-6; TRBD1 aligns across 8 bases. The J segment lost 1 base and the V segment lost 7 bases, leaving 6 bases of the junction unmatched. The length of the CDR3 is 15 residues. CDR1 and CDR2 from the germline V gene are SQVTM and ANQGSEA.

This clonotype has ten or more counts. The chain carries TRBV7-9 and TRBJ1-2; a possible D gene is TRBD1 (5 bases). Trimming stripped 5 bases from V and 0 bases from J, with 10 bases between. CDR1 SEHNR and CDR2 FQNEAQ come from the germline V gene (reference sequence). The CDR3 loop spans 14 amino acids. This CDR3 reads CASSPPGSNYGYTF. The CDR3, as DNA: TGTGCCAGCAGCCCACCAGGGTCTAACTATGGCTACACCTTC.

Many counts were recorded for this clonotype. The chain uses TRBV5-5 and TRBJ1-6; 7 positions agree with TRBD1. The CDR3 spans 14 residues. CDR1 and CDR2 (germline): SGHKS, YYEKEE (reference sequence). Losses at the gene ends were 6 bases for V and 7 bases for J; bases not matched to a gene: 7. The CDR3 DNA reads as TGTGCCAGCAACTTCGGGACAGCAAATTCACCCCTCCACTTT. It codes for CASNFGTANSPLHF. Supplemented by reference TRBV5-5 and TRBJ1-6, the full variable domain reads DAGVTQSPTHLIKTRGQQVTLRCSPISGHKSVSWYQQVLGQGPQFIFQYYEKEERGRGNFPDRFSARQFPNYSSELNVNALLLGDSALYLCASNFGTANSPLHFGNGTRLTVT.

There are a few counts of this clonotype. The J gene is TRBJ2-6, the V gene TRBV7-9; TRBD1 is a possible D gene (6 bases). Germline V lookup: CDR1 SEHNR, CDR2 FQNEAQ (reference sequence). This CDR3 comprises 16 residues. V was shortened by 8 bases and J by 0 bases, with 14 bases between the two germline ends. CDR3 region: CASEVGGSSGANVLTF. The DNA of the CDR3 is TGTGCCAGCGAAGTAGGGGGTTCCTCTGGGGCCAACGTCCTGACTTTC.

This clonotype was detected ten times or more. The V and J genes are TRBV5-1 and TRBJ2-7; 7 bases map to TRBD1. This CDR3 has 16 amino acids. The V segment lost 4 bases and the J segment 1 base; nucleotides outside the gene matches: 11. In germline, CDR1 is SGHRS, CDR2 YFSETQ. CDR3 loop: CASSPRDSSTSYEQYF. In DNA form, the CDR3 reads TGCGCCAGCAGCCCCAGGGACAGTTCAACTTCCTACGAGCAGTACTTC. The full variable domain, in which reference TRBV5-1 and TRBJ2-7 provide the parts outside the CDR3, is KAGVTQTPRYLIKTRGQQVTLSCSPISGHRSVSWYQQTPGQGLQFLFEYFSETQRNKGNFPGRFSGRQFSNSRSEMNVSTLELGDSALYLCASSPRDSSTSYEQYFGPGTRLTVT.

This clonotype was recorded at least ten times. The chain combines TRBV9 with TRBJ2-3; 7 nucleotides agree with TRBD1. This CDR3 has 15 amino acids. CDR1 SGDLS and CDR2 YYNGEE come from the germline V gene. J was trimmed by 0 bases and V by 4 bases; bases with no gene match: 5. The chain's CDR3 is CASSPGTASTDTQYF. The CDR3 DNA follows: TGTGCCAGCAGCCCTGGGACAGCTAGCACAGATACGCAGTATTTT.

This clonotype has ten or more counts. The genes are TRBV20-1 and TRBJ1-1; 10 bases are shared with TRBD1. V was clipped by 2 bases and J by 7 bases; unmatched bases: 7. The germline gives CDR1 DFQATT, CDR2 SNEGSKA (reference sequence). This CDR3 is built from 14 residues. Here the CDR3 DNA reads TGCAGTGCTAGACCGACAGGGGGCGGAAATGAAGCTTTCTTT. Protein product: CSARPTGGGNEAFF.

This clonotype was detected only a few times. The rearrangement links TRBV30 to TRBJ1-1, with TRBD1 identical over 11 bases. Germline-derived CDR1 and CDR2 are GTSNPN and SVGIG (reference sequence). Germline trimming cut 2 bases from V and 11 bases from J; bases unmatched to any gene: 10. This CDR3 comprises 14 residues. CDR3 sequence (DNA): TGTGCCTGGAGTCCCCCGGACAGGGGGCGCACGGCTTTCTTT. Its translation: CAWSPPDRGRTAFF.

This clonotype has only one observation. The chain joins TRBV18 to TRBJ2-3; maybe TRBD2 (5 bases). V was pared by 4 bases and J by 0 bases, with 17 bases between. The CDR3 is 17 residues long. Germline loops: CDR1 KGHSH, CDR2 LQKENI. In DNA, the CDR3 is TGTGCCAGCTCACAAAACCCCACGGGAAAGAGCACAGATACGCAGTATTTT. Its protein product is CASSQNPTGKSTDTQYF.

V is TRBV20-1 and J is TRBJ2-7; D might be TRBD2 (5 bases). With 6 bases removed from V and 3 bases from J, the gap between germline ends came to 15 bases. CDR3 size: 13 residues. Germline CDR1 is DFQATT and CDR2 is SNEGSKA (reference sequence). The CDR3 region is CSAPLEGGYEQYF. CDR3 coding DNA: TGCAGTGCCCCCCTGGAAGGAGGCTACGAGCAGTACTTC.

Many counts were recorded for this clonotype. The chain employs TRBV20-1 and TRBJ2-1, with TRBD1 as a possible D gene (6 bases). Germline V gene lookup returns CDR1 DFQATT and CDR2 SNEGSKA (reference sequence). The CDR3 has 14 amino acids. V was cut by 5 bases and J by 7 bases, with 18 bases left in between. CDR3 region: CSAEKTSRGNEQFF. The CDR3 DNA follows: TGCAGTGCTGAAAAAACTTCTAGGGGGAATGAGCAGTTCTTC.

This clonotype has just a few counts. The rearrangement joins TRBV4-2 to TRBJ2-6; 8 bases fit TRBD1. Losses at the gene ends were 1 base for V and 1 base for J; bases not matched to a gene: 0. CDR3 size: 16 residues. The germline CDR1 and CDR2 sequences are LGHNA and YNFKEQ. The CDR3 DNA sequence: TGTGCCAGCAGCCAAGGACAGGGGTCTGGGGCCAACGTCCTGACTTTC. Translation gives CASSQGQGSGANVLTF.

About this clonotype: Given a much more abundant clone one base away, this may be a read error. This rearrangement joins TRBV10-3 to TRBJ2-3, with no clear D. The CDR3 covers 13 residues. V lost 5 bases to trimming and J lost 2 bases, with 8 bases between them. The V gene's germline CDR1 is ENHRY and CDR2 SYGVKD. CDR3 DNA sequence: TGTGCCATCAGTTCAGGCACCACAGATACGCAGTATTTT. Translating gives CAISSGTTDTQYF.

This clonotype was counted only a few times. This sequence joins TRBV19 and TRBJ1-3, with a weak D call TRBD1 (5 bases). V was cut by 6 bases and J by 4 bases, with 10 bases left in between. The CDR3 spans 13 residues. Germline V gene lookup returns CDR1 LNHDA and CDR2 SQIVND (reference sequence). This chain's CDR3 is CASSETVGNTIYF. CDR3 DNA sequence: TGTGCCAGTAGCGAGACAGTGGGAAACACCATATATTTT.